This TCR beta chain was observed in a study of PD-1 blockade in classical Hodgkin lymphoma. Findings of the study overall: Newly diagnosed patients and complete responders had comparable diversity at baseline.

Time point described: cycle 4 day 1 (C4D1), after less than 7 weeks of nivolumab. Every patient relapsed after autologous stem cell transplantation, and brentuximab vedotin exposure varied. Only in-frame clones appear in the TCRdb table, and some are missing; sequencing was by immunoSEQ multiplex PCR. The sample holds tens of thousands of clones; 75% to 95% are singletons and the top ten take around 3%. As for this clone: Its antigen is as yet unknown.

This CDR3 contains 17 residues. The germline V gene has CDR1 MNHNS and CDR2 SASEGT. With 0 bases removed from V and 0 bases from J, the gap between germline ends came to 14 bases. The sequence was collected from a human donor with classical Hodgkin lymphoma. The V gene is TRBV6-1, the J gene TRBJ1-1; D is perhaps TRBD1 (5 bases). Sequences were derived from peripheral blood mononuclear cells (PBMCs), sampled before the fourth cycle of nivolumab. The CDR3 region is CASSEAWTRTMNTEAFF. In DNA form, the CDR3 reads TGTGCCAGCAGTGAAGCCTGGACACGCACCATGAACACTGAAGCTTTCTTT.